This TCR beta chain was found in a study of T cell changes during pregnancy in multiple sclerosis. Some clones are missing from TCRdb's copy, which holds only in-frame ones; the method was immunoSEQ multiplex PCR. Of 40,000 to 60,000 clones in the sample, approximately 91% were seen once. Germline V gene data show CDR1 as SGHRS and CDR2 as YFSETQ. With V trimmed by 8 bases and J by 8 bases, 9 bases remained unmatched. This CDR3 comprises 14 residues. This specimen consisted of CD8+ T cells from peripheral blood mononuclear cells, obtained after pregnancy. J is TRBJ2-1 and V is TRBV5-1, with 11 bases matching TRBD2. The sequence derives from a female donor with multiple sclerosis, enrolled in a pregnancy study. For the CDR3, the DNA is TGCGCCAGTACCCTAGCGGGGGGCCGGGATGAGCAGTTCTTC. Protein sequence: CASTLAGGRDEQFF. The whole variable domain, filled in from reference TRBV5-1 and TRBJ2-1, reads KAGVTQTPRYLIKTRGQQVTLSCSPISGHRSVSWYQQTPGQGLQFLFEYFSETQRNKGNFPGRFSGRQFSNSRSEMNVSTLELGDSALYLCASTLAGGRDEQFFGPGTRLTVL.